A selection of T cell receptor beta chains follows, all from one sample in a study of T cell clones after liver transplantation. Assay: immunoSEQ multiplex PCR; the TCRdb copy retains only in-frame clones and omits some. The data contain about 15,000 clones, 82% of them seen just once; the ten biggest clones take up about 28%. The specimen was CD8+ T cells from blood, collected approximately 4 years after liver transplant. These receptors were collected from a human patient who received a liver transplant. Some T cells may trace back to the graft donor. The conserved cysteine and the conserved F or W are not part of the CDR3 here.

j_gene | v_gene | len | CDR3aa
TRBJ1-2 | TRBV7-2 | 12 | ASSLGDGAYGYT
TRBJ2-3 | TRBV7-8 | 9 | ASILGGTQY
TRBJ2-7 | TRBV28 | 11 | ASRERSPNEQY
TRBJ2-2 | TRBV7-9 | 13 | ASSLGQGNTGELF
TRBJ1-2 | TRBV5-1 | 12 | ASRLAEGDWGYT
TRBJ2-1 | TRBV4-3 | 13 | ASSQVSGGYNEQF
TRBJ2-1 | TRBV4-1 | 15 | ASSQPGEGTSYNEQF
TRBJ2-5 | TRBV7-2 | 14 | ASSFAERYIKETQY
TRBJ2-3 | TRBV5-4 | 11 | ASSGGSLDTQY
TRBJ2-7 | TRBV13 | 13 | ASSSGRHSGYEQY
TRBJ2-1 | TRBV7-9 | 13 | ASSLTGTGGVEQF
TRBJ2-7 | TRBV6-5 | 12 | ASSPLGTSYEQY
TRBJ2-3 | TRBV23-1 | 16 | ASSQSPYITGETDTQY
TRBJ2-1 | TRBV4-3 | 16 | ASSQEGGGTSGFGEQF